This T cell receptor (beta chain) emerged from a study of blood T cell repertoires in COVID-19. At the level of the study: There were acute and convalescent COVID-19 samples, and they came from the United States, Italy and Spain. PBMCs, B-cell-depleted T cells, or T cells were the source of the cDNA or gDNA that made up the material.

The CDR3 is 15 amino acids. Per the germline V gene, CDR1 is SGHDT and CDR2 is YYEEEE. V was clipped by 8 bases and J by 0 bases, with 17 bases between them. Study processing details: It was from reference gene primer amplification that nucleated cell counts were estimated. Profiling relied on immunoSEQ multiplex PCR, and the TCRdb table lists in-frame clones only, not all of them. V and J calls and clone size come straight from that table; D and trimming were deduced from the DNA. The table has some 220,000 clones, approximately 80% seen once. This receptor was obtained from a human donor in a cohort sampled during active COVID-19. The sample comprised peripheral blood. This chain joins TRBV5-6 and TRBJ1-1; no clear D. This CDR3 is CASMYRQRLNTEAFF. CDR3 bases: TGTGCCAGTATGTACCGCCAACGGTTGAACACTGAAGCTTTCTTT.